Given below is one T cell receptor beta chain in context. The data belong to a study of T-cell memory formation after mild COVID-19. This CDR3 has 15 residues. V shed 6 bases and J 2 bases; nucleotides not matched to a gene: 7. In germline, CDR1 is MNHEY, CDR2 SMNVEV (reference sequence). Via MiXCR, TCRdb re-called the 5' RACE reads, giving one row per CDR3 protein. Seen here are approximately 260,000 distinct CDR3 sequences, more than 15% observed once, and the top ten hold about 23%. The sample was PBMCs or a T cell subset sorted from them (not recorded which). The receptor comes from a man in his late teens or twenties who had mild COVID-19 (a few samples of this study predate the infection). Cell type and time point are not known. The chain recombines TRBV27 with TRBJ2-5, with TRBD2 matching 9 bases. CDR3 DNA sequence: TGTGCCAGCAGGGAGGAAGCGGGGGGTCAAGAGACCCAGTACTTC. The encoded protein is CASREEAGGQETQYF.